The next 20 T cell receptor beta chains were all read from a single sample in a study of T-cell memory formation after mild COVID-19. TCRdb processed the 5' RACE reads anew with MiXCR; each CDR3 protein has one entry. Seen here are fewer than 350,000 distinct CDR3 sequences, 8% to 10% observed once, and the top ten hold roughly 22%. Sequencing was carried out using PBMCs or a T cell subset sorted from them (not recorded which). These receptors were obtained from a young man who had mild COVID-19 (a few samples of this study predate the infection). Cell type and time point are not known.

V and J are TRBV20-1 and TRBJ2-3; D could derive from TRBD1 or TRBD2 (5 bases each). CDR1 and CDR2 from the germline V gene are DFQATT and SNEGSKA (reference sequence). The germline V and J ends were trimmed by 6 bases and 6 bases, with 13 bases remaining between them. The CDR3 is made up of 12 amino acids. The DNA for the CDR3 is TGCAGTGCGGATCGGGGCCTCGATACGCAGTATTTT. Translated: CSADRGLDTQYF.

The CDR3 protein is CSVHRAGLPSYEQYF. The CDR3 nucleotides read TGCAGTGTTCACCGGGCGGGACTACCATCCTACGAGCAGTACTTC. The chain is built from TRBV20-1 and TRBJ2-7, with 7 bases aligning to TRBD2. This CDR3 comprises 15 residues. V was pared by 7 bases and J by 1 base, with 13 bases of the junction left unmatched. The germline CDR1 and CDR2 sequences are DFQATT and SNEGSKA (reference sequence).

This clonotype was counted between two and nine times. The chain recombines TRBV20-1 with TRBJ1-1; possible D gene TRBD1, 5 bases. This CDR3 is 14 amino acids long. Germline V gives CDR1 DFQATT, CDR2 SNEGSKA (reference sequence). Trimming stripped 2 bases from V and 0 bases from J, with 10 bases between. CDR3 coding DNA: TGCAGTGCTAGACCCGGGGGGATGAACACTGAAGCTTTCTTT. Protein product: CSARPGGMNTEAFF.

The sample holds a few counts of this clonotype. The chain joins TRBV25-1 to TRBJ2-3; 7 bases are a match to TRBD2. The CDR3 has 15 amino acids. Germline V gene sequence: CDR1 MGHDK, CDR2 SYGVNS. V trimming: 4 bases; J trimming: 1 base; junction bases outside the gene matches: 5. CDR3 region: CASSVLAGGTDTQYF. CDR3 nucleotides: TGTGCCAGCAGTGTCTTAGCGGGTGGCACAGATACGCAGTATTTT. Full variable domain (missing parts from reference TRBV25-1 and TRBJ2-3): EADIYQTPRYLVIGTGKKITLECSQTMGHDKMYWYQQDPGMELHLIHYSYGVNSTEKGDLSSESTVSRIRTEHFPLTLESARPSHTSQYLCASSVLAGGTDTQYFGPGTRLTVL.

A few counts support this clonotype. V and J are TRBV7-2 and TRBJ2-3; 9 nucleotides line up with TRBD2. The CDR3 consists of 18 residues. Germline V gene lookup returns CDR1 SGHTA and CDR2 FQGNSA. V shed 0 bases and J 2 bases; nucleotides not matched to a gene: 9. The CDR3 DNA reads as TGTGCCAGCAGCTTAGCGGGTGTTAGCGGGGGATTCACAGATACGCAGTATTTT. It specifies CASSLAGVSGGFTDTQYF.

This chain links TRBV18 with TRBJ1-1; D is possibly TRBD1 (5 bases). The CDR3 is made up of 13 amino acids. CDR1 and CDR2 (germline): KGHSH, LQKENI. V lost 6 bases, J lost 7 bases, and 15 bases lay in between. The CDR3 here is CASSPSGTFEAFF. The CDR3 DNA reads TGTGCCAGCTCGCCCTCAGGGACGTTTGAAGCTTTCTTT.

The sample holds a few counts of this clonotype. The CDR3 loop reads CASTSRLGRDNYGYTF. The CDR3 DNA is TGTGCCAGTACCTCCCGTTTGGGGCGCGATAACTATGGCTACACCTTC. The chain has TRBV19 and TRBJ1-2; weak D call: TRBD1 (5 bases). Trimming stripped 7 bases from V and 1 base from J, with 19 bases between. The V gene's germline CDR1 is LNHDA and CDR2 SQIVND (reference sequence). The CDR3 is 16 residues long. Filled out from reference TRBV19 and TRBJ1-2, the complete variable domain reads DGGITQSPKYLFRKEGQNVTLSCEQNLNHDAMYWYRQDPGQGLRLIYYSQIVNDFQKGDIAEGYSVSREKKESFPLTVTSAQKNPTAFYLCASTSRLGRDNYGYTFGSGTRLTVV.

This chain links TRBV5-1 with TRBJ2-3, with 8 bases matching TRBD1. CDR3 length: 15 residues. Germline V gene data show CDR1 as SGHRS and CDR2 as YFSETQ. V shed 3 bases, J shed 5 bases, and the junction held 8 bases outside the gene matches. The CDR3 reads CASSSWTGSVDTQYF. The CDR3 DNA sequence: TGCGCCAGCAGCTCGTGGACAGGGTCGGTAGATACGCAGTATTTT.

This chain uses TRBV5-1 with TRBJ1-2; no clear D. V lost 4 bases, J lost 4 bases, and 17 bases lay in between. Germline loops: CDR1 SGHRS, CDR2 YFSETQ. CDR3 length equals 15 residues. The CDR3 nucleotides are TGCGCCAGCAGCCCCTGGCGGGGTTATAGCTATGGCTACACCTTC. Translated, it gives CASSPWRGYSYGYTF.

The chain joins TRBV20-1 to TRBJ2-5; maybe TRBD2 (5 bases). The V end lost 6 bases, the J end lost 2 bases, and 16 bases lay between the germline ends. Per the germline V gene, CDR1 is DFQATT and CDR2 is SNEGSKA (reference sequence). CDR3 length: 14 residues. DNA for the CDR3: TGCAGTGCCCCTGGTCTCGGACTGCAAGAGACCCAGTACTTC. Translated, it gives CSAPGLGLQETQYF.

This clonotype came up a few times. The chain joins TRBV6-2 or TRBV6-3 to TRBJ2-7; 8 bases match TRBD2. The trim removed 0 bases at V and 7 bases at J, leaving 8 bases unmatched. This CDR3 region has 15 residues. Germline-derived CDR1 and CDR2 are MNHEY and SVGEGT. CDR3 nucleotide sequence: TGTGCCAGCAGTTACTCGCGGGGGGCCCTAAGGGAGCAGTACTTC. It encodes CASSYSRGALREQYF.

A few counts support this clonotype. V is TRBV7-2 and J is TRBJ2-1, with TRBD2 matching 8 bases. With 4 bases clipped from V and 10 bases from J, the junction kept 6 bases outside the gene matches. Germline values: CDR1 SGHTA, CDR2 FQGNSA. This CDR3 has 13 residues. CDR3 in amino acids: CASSSGLAGEQFF. As DNA, the CDR3 is TGTGCCAGCAGCTCAGGACTAGCTGGCGAGCAGTTCTTC. Full variable domain (missing parts from reference TRBV7-2 and TRBJ2-1): GAGVSQSPSNKVTEKGKDVELRCDPISGHTALYWYRQSLGQGLEFLIYFQGNSAPDKSGLPSDRFSAERTGGSVSTLTIQRTQQEDSAVYLCASSSGLAGEQFFGPGTRLTVL.

This clonotype was seen a few times. The V gene is TRBV10-3, the J gene TRBJ2-4; D tentatively fits TRBD1 or TRBD2 (6 bases each). V was cut by 3 bases and J by 1 base, with 22 bases left in between. This CDR3 is built from 19 residues. Per germline, CDR1 ENHRY and CDR2 SYGVKD. CDR3 amino acids: CAISDFVQGRGNAKNIQYF. The CDR3 DNA reads TGTGCCATCAGTGATTTCGTACAGGGCCGGGGGAATGCCAAAAACATTCAGTACTTC.

About this clonotype itself: At one of its ends the junction is not consistent with the germline gene, which may arise from a read error. V usage is TRBV7-6 and J usage is TRBJ2-7, with 9 bases that match TRBD1. This CDR3 has 14 amino acids. Looked up from germline, CDR1 is SGHVS and CDR2 is FNYEAQ. The DNA for the CDR3 is TGTGCCAGCAGCCCCCGGACAGGGGCCCACGAGCACTACTTC. Encoded protein: CASSPRTGAHEHYF. Looking up the rest from reference TRBV7-6 and TRBJ2-7 gives the full variable domain: GAGVSQSPRYKVTKRGQDVALRCDPISGHVSLYWYRQALGQGPEFLTYFNYEAQQDKSGLPNDRFSAERPEGSISTLTIQRTEQRDSAMYRCASSPRTGAHEHYFGPGTRLTVT.

J is TRBJ2-3 and V is TRBV12-3 or TRBV12-4, with TRBD1 as a possible D gene (6 bases). This CDR3 has 16 residues. Trimming removed 5 bases at V and 0 bases at J, with 15 bases between. CDR3 DNA: TGTGCCAGCAGTCCAAACAGGGAGAGGAGCACAGATACGCAGTATTTT. Translated, it gives CASSPNRERSTDTQYF.

This clonotype turned up a few times. The rearrangement links TRBV7-9 to TRBJ2-5; 7 bases agree with TRBD1. Germline trimming cut 4 bases from V and 5 bases from J; bases unmatched to any gene: 10. The germline V gene encodes CDR1 SEHNR and CDR2 FQNEAQ (reference sequence). The CDR3 runs to 15 residues. DNA for the CDR3: TGTGCCAGCAGCTCGACAGGGTCTGTTCTCGAGACCCAGTACTTC. Amino acids: CASSSTGSVLETQYF.

The CDR3 protein is CASSLSMGNTEAFF. For the CDR3, the DNA is TGTGCCAGCAGTTTATCGATGGGGAACACTGAAGCTTTCTTT. The V and J genes are TRBV27 and TRBJ1-1; D is undetermined. This CDR3 is 14 amino acids long. Germline V CDR1 and CDR2: MNHEY, SMNVEV (reference sequence). V was cut by 0 bases and J by 1 base, with 6 bases left in between.

This clonotype was seen repeatedly, ten times or more. The J gene is TRBJ1-4, the V gene TRBV7-2, with D perhaps TRBD1 (5 bases). Per germline, CDR1 SGHTA and CDR2 FQGNSA. The CDR3 has 14 residues. V shed 5 bases and J shed 8 bases, with 15 bases lying between them. Here the CDR3 reads CASSPTGPREKLFF. The CDR3 coding sequence is TGTGCCAGCAGCCCTACGGGACCCAGGGAAAAACTGTTTTTT.

The gene calls are TRBV10-3 and TRBJ2-2; no firm D call. V was shortened by 0 bases and J by 5 bases, with 13 bases between the two germline ends. The CDR3 is 16 amino acids. Germline V gene data show CDR1 as ENHRY and CDR2 as SYGVKD. The CDR3 reads CAISESTFARTGELFF. CDR3 coding DNA: TGTGCCATCAGTGAGTCGACCTTTGCTCGGACCGGGGAGCTGTTTTTT.

The genes are TRBV6-5 and TRBJ1-3; no clear D gene. CDR3 length: 15 residues. V gave up 6 bases and J gave up 0 bases, with 12 bases separating them. Germline lookup yields CDR1 MNHEY and CDR2 SVGAGI. CDR3 region: CASRPWTGSGNTIYF. The CDR3 DNA reads TGTGCCAGCAGACCTTGGACCGGCTCTGGAAACACCATATATTTT.